This T cell receptor (beta chain) was documented in a study of PD-1 blockade in mismatch repair-deficient tumors. The overall study: Patients had eleven to twelve mismatch repair-deficient cancer types, all previously treated and progressing. Study-wide findings and caveats: Rapid post-treatment expansion, then contraction, generally preceding radiologic response, marked tumor-resident clones.

A few pembrolizumab responders had their TCRs sequenced. By proportion, this clone is medium-sized. What it binds is not known. The table came from immunoSEQ multiplex PCR; TCRdb's copy has only in-frame clones and leaves some out. The table records approximately 25,000 clones, over 80% of them present only once. V dropped 0 bases and J dropped 5 bases, with 14 bases sitting between them. The CDR3 extends over 15 amino acids. The germline V gene encodes CDR1 WSHSY and CDR2 SAAADI. The source is an adult with mismatch repair-deficient cancer. V and J are TRBV10-2 and TRBJ2-7; no clear D gene. The sequencing used peripheral blood, collected 12 weeks after starting pembrolizumab. The CDR3 bases are TGCGCCAGCAGTGAGTCGGGGATGAGTTACGACGAGCAGTACTTC. Translating it yields CASSESGMSYDEQYF.